These T cell receptor beta chains were read from a single sample in a study of blood T cell repertoires in COVID-19. Sequenced by immunoSEQ multiplex PCR; TCRdb stores in-frame clones only, minus some. In the table there are about 440,000 clones, about 91% of which are singletons. Sequencing was carried out using peripheral blood. The receptors were sampled from a woman aged 50 to 60 with COVID-19, enrolled during active disease. The CDR3 runs from the conserved cysteine through the conserved F or W. D genes are given only for firm matches. Expanded clones are given a class, and other clones once, few, many or no size at all.

V: TRBV19
size: once
J: TRBJ2-7
D: -
CDR3: CASSMFREFDEQYF
DNA: TGTGCCAGTAGTATGTTCAGGGAATTCGACGAGCAGTACTTC

V: TRBV10-3
size: -
J: TRBJ1-2
D: -
CDR3: CAISEDRSLYGYTF
DNA: TGTGCCATCAGCGAGGACAGATCCCTCTATGGCTACACCTTC

V: TRBV4-1
size: -
J: TRBJ1-1
D: -
CDR3: CASSLALGAGTEAFF
DNA: TGCGCCAGCAGCCTAGCCTTGGGAGCGGGCACTGAAGCTTTCTTT

V: TRBV7-9
size: once
J: TRBJ2-1
D: TRBD2
CDR3: CASSISGGANEQFF
DNA: TGTGCCAGCAGCATTAGCGGGGGGGCAAATGAGCAGTTCTTC

V: TRBV30
size: -
J: TRBJ1-2
D: -
CDR3: CAWTRDKILYGYTF
DNA: TGTGCCTGGACCCGGGACAAAATCCTCTATGGCTACACCTTC

V: TRBV24-1
size: -
J: TRBJ2-1
D: -
CDR3: CATSPGGADGDEQFF
DNA: TGTGCCACCAGCCCTGGGGGGGCCGATGGTGATGAGCAGTTCTTC

V: TRBV5-4
size: -
J: TRBJ2-1
D: TRBD2
CDR3: CASSLGAGADNEQFF
DNA: TGTGCCAGCAGCTTGGGAGCGGGGGCAGACAATGAGCAGTTCTTC

V: TRBV19
size: -
J: TRBJ2-7
D: -
CDR3: CASSQRDYEQYF
DNA: TGTGCCAGTAGTCAACGGGACTACGAGCAGTACTTC

V: TRBV19
size: once
J: TRBJ1-6
D: -
CDR3: CATSSHRDSPLHF
DNA: TGTGCCACCTCATCTCACAGGGATTCACCCCTCCACTTT

V: TRBV19
size: -
J: TRBJ2-6
D: TRBD1
CDR3: CASSMSRGRTRANVLTF
DNA: TGTGCCAGTAGTATGTCAAGGGGGCGGACGCGGGCCAACGTCCTGACTTTC

V: TRBV5-1
size: -
J: TRBJ2-7
D: TRBD1
CDR3: CASSLATGTAAAFGEQYF
DNA: TGCGCCAGCAGCTTGGCAACCGGGACAGCGGCCGCCTTTGGGGAGCAGTACTTC

V: TRBV3-1/TRBV3-2
size: -
J: TRBJ1-6
D: TRBD1
CDR3: CASSQGTGLRNSPLHF
DNA: TGTGCCAGCAGCCAGGGGACAGGGTTGCGGAATTCACCCCTCCACTTT

V: TRBV6-1
size: -
J: TRBJ2-7
D: -
CDR3: CASSEGLGGSYEQYF
DNA: TGTGCCAGCAGTGAAGGACTCGGTGGCTCCTACGAGCAGTACTTC

V: TRBV5-4
size: -
J: TRBJ1-2
D: -
CDR3: CASSQARGLNYGYTF
DNA: TGTGCCAGCAGCCAAGCCAGGGGCCTTAACTATGGCTACACCTTC

V: TRBV28
size: once
J: TRBJ2-2
D: -
CDR3: CASRSRYTGELFF
DNA: TGTGCCAGCCGTAGCAGATACACCGGGGAGCTGTTTTTT

V: TRBV29-1
size: -
J: TRBJ2-2
D: TRBD1
CDR3: CSAPGGTNTGELFF
DNA: TGCAGCGCTCCAGGGGGCACCAACACCGGGGAGCTGTTTTTT

V: TRBV3-1/TRBV3-2
size: -
J: TRBJ2-3
D: -
CDR3: CASKERATDTQYF
DNA: TGTGCCAGCAAGGAGCGGGCGACAGATACGCAGTATTTT

V: TRBV28
size: -
J: TRBJ2-3
D: TRBD2
CDR3: CASSLSLAGATDTQYF
DNA: TGTGCCAGCAGTTTAAGCCTAGCGGGGGCTACGGATACGCAGTATTTT

V: TRBV18
size: -
J: TRBJ2-3
D: TRBD2
CDR3: CASSPRGTTRYDTQYF
DNA: TGTGCCAGCTCACCGCGAGGGACTACCCGATACGATACGCAGTATTTT

V: TRBV27
size: -
J: TRBJ2-4
D: TRBD2
CDR3: CASSLRGGSGETKNIQYF
DNA: TGTGCCAGCAGTTTACGGGGTGGGAGCGGGGAAACCAAAAACATTCAGTACTTC